This T cell receptor beta chain was retrieved from a study of cytomegalovirus exposure and HLA in healthy donors. The CDR3 loop spans 15 amino acids. V was clipped by 2 bases and J by 0 bases, with 11 bases between them. Germline lookup yields CDR1 MNHNS and CDR2 SASEGT. PCR was performed using 60 Vbeta and 13 Jbeta primers. Data came from immunoSEQ multiplex PCR; TCRdb stores just in-frame clones and leaves some out. Across fewer than 100,000 clones, the top ten clones capture 0.58% of the sample. Sequencing was performed on PBMCs. The chain recombines TRBV6-1 with TRBJ2-7, with a tentative D call TRBD1 (6 bases). This clonotype originated in a man in his fifties in good health and CMV-seronegative. The CDR3 loop reads CASSEWSGVSYEQYF. The CDR3 DNA reads as TGTGCCAGCAGTGAATGGTCAGGGGTCTCCTACGAGCAGTACTTC.